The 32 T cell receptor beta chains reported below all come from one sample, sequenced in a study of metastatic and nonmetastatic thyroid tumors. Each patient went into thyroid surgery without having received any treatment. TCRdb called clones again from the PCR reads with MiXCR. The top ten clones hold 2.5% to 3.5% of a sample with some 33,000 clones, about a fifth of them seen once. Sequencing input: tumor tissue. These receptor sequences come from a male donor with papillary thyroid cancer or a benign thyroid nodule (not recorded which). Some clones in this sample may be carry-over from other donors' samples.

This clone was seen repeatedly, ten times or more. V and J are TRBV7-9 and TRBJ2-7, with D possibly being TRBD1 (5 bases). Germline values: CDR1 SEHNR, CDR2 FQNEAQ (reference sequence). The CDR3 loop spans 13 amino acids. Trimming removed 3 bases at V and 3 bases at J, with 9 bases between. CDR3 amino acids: CASSLMQGYEQYF. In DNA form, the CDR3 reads TGTGCCAGCAGCTTGATGCAGGGCTACGAGCAGTACTTC.

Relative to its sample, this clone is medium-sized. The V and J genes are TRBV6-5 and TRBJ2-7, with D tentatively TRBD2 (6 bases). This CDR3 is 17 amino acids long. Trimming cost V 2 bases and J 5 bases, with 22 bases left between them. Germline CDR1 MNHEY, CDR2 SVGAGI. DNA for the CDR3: TGTGCCAGCAGTTACCTTCGAGATGCGGGGAATCGCGACGAGCAGTACTTC. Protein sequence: CASSYLRDAGNRDEQYF.

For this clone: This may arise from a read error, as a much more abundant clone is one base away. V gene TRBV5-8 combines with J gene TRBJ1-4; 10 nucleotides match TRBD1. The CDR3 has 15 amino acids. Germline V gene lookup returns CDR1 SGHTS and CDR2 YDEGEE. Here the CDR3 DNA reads TGTGCCAGCAGCCGCGGACAGGGGGGCCTCGTGAAACTGGTTTTT. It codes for CASSRGQGGLVKLVF.

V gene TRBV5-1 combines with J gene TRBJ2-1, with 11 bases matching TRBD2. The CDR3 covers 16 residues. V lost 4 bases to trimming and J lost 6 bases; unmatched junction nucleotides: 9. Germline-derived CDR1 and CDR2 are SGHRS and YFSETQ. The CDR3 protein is CASSPIAGGRSNEQFF. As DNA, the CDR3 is TGCGCCAGCAGCCCCATAGCGGGAGGGCGAAGCAATGAGCAGTTCTTC.

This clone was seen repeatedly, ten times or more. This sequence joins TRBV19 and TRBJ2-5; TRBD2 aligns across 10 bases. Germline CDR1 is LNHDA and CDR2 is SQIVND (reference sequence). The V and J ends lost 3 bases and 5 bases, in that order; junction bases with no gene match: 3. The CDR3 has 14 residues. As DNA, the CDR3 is TGTGCCAGTAGTATGGCTAGCGGGAGTGAGACCCAGTACTTC. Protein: CASSMASGSETQYF.

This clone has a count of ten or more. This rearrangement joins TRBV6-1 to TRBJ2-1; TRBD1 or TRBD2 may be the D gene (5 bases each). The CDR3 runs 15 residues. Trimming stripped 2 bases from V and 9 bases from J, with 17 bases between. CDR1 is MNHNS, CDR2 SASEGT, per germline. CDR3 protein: CASSEPGRTSGEQFF. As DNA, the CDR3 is TGTGCCAGCAGTGAACCGGGACGAACCTCCGGTGAGCAGTTCTTC.

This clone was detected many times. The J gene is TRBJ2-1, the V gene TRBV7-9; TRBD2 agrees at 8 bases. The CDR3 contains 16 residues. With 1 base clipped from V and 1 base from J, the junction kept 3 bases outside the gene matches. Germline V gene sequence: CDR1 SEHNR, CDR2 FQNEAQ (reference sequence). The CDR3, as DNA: TGTGCCAGCAGCTTAGTAGGGACTAGATCCTACAATGAGCAGTTCTTC. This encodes CASSLVGTRSYNEQFF.

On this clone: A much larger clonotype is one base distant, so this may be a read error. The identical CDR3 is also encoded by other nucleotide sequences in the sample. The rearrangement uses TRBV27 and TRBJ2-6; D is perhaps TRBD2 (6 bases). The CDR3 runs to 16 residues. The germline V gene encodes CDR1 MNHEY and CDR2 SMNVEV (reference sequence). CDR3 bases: TGCGCCAGCAGTTCTGCGGGGCACTCTGGGGCCAACGTCCTGACTTTC. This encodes CASSSAGHSGANVLTF.

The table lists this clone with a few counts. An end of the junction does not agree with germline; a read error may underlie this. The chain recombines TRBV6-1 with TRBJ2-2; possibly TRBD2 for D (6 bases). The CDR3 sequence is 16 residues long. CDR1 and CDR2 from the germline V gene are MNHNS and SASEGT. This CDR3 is CASSRRTIGNTVELFF. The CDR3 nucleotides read TGTGCCAGCAGTCGGCGGACTATCGGGAACACCGTGGAGCTGTTTTTT.

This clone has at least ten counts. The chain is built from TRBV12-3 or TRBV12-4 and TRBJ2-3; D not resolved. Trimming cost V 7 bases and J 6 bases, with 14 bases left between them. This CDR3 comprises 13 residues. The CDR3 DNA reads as TGTGCCAGCAACTGGAAGACGGCGGATACGCAGTATTTT. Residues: CASNWKTADTQYF.

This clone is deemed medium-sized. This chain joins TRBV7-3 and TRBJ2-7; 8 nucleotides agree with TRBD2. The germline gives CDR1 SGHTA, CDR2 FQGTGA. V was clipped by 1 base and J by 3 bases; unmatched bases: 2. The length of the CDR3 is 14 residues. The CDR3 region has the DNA TGTGCCAGCAGCTTAAATAGCGGGAACTACGAGCAGTACTTC. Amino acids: CASSLNSGNYEQYF.

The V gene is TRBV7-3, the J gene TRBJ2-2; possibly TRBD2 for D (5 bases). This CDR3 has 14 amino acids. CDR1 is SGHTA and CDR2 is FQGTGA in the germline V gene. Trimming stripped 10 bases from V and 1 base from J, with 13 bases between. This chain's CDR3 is CAIIVGGNTGELFF. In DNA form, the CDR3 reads TGTGCCATCATCGTCGGAGGGAACACCGGGGAGCTGTTTTTT.

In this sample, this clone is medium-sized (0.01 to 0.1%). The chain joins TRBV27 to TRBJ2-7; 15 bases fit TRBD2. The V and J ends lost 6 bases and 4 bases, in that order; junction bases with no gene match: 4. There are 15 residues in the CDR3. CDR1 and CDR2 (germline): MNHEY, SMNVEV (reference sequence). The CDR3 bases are TGTGCCAGCAGGAGGGGACTAGCGGGAGGTTACGAGCAGTACTTC. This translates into CASRRGLAGGYEQYF.

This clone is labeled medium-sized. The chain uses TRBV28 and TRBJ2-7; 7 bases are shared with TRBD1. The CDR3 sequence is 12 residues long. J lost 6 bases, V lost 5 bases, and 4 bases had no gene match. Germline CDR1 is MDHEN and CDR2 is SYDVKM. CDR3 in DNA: TGTGCCAGCAGTAAACAGGGGATCGAGCAGTACTTC. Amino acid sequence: CASSKQGIEQYF.

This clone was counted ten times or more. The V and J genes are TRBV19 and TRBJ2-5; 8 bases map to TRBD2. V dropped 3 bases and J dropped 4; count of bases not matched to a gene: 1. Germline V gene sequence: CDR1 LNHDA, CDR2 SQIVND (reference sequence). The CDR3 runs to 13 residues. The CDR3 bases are TGTGCCAGTAGTATCGCGGGGGGAGAGACCCAGTACTTC. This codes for CASSIAGGETQYF.

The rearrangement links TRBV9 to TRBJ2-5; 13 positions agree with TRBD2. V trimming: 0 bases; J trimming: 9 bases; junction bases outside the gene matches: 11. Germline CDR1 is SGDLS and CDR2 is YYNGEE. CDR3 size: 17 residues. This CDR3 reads CASSVAGLAGEQGAQYF. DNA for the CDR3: TGTGCCAGCAGCGTAGCCGGACTAGCGGGGGAGCAGGGGGCCCAGTACTTC.

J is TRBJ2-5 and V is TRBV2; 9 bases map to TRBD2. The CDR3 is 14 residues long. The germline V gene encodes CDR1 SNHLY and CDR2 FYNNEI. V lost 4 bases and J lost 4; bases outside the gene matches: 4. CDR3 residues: CASSGSGSGETQYF. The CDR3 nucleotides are TGTGCCAGCAGTGGTAGCGGGAGTGGAGAGACCCAGTACTTC.

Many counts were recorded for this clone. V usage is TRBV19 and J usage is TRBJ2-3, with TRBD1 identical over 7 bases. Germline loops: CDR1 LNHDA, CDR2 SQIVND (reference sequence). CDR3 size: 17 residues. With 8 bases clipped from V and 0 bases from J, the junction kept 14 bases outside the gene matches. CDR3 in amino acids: CASVRTGDPTSTDTQYF. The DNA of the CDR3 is TGTGCCAGTGTAAGAACAGGGGATCCTACGAGCACAGATACGCAGTATTTT.

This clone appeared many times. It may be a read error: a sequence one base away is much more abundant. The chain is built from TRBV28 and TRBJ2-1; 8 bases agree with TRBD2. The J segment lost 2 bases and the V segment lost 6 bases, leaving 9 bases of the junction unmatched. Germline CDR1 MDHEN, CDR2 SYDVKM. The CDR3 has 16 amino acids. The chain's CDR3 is CASSLEGGRTYNEQFF. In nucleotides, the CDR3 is TGTGCCAGCAGCTTGGAGGGCGGGAGGACCTACAATGAGCAGTTCTTC.

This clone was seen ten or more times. CDR3 bases: TGCGCCAGCAGCCTTTCGGGACTAGGTCTAGATACGCAGTATTTT. Its protein is CASSLSGLGLDTQYF. The chain combines TRBV4-3 with TRBJ2-3; the match to TRBD2 covers 8 bases. Per the germline V gene, CDR1 is LGHNA and CDR2 is YSLEER. V was pared by 4 bases and J by 5 bases, with 8 bases of the junction left unmatched. This CDR3 region has 15 residues.

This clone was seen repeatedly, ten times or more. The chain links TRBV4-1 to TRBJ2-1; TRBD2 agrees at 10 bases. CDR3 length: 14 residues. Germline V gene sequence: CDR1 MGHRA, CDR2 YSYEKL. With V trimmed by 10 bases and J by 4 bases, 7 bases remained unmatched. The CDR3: CANTRTSGYNEQFF. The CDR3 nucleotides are TGCGCCAACACTCGGACTAGCGGATACAATGAGCAGTTCTTC.

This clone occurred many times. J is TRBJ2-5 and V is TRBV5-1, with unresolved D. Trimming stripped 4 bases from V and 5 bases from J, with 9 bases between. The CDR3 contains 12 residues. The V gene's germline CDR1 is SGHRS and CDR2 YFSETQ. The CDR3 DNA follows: TGCGCCAGCAGCCCAATCGGCGAGACCCAGTACTTC. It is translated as CASSPIGETQYF.

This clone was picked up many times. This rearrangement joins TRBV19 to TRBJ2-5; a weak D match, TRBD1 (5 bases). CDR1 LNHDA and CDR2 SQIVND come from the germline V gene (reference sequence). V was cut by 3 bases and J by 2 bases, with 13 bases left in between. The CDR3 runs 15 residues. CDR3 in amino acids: CASSIVGAAQETQYF. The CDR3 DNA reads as TGTGCCAGTAGTATCGTAGGGGCGGCTCAAGAGACCCAGTACTTC.

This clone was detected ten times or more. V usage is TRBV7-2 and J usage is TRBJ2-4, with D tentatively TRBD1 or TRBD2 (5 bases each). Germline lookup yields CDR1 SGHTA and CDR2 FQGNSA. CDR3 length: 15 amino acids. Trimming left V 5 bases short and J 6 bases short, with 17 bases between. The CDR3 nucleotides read TGTGCCAGCAGCATCCAGGGTGGGACGGCAAACATTCAGTACTTC. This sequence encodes CASSIQGGTANIQYF.

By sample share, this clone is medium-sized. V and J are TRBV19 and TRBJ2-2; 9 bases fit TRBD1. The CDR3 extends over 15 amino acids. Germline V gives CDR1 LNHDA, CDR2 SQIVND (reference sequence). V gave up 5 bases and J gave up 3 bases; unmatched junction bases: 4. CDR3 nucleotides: TGTGCCAGTAGTCCGGGGACAGGGTACACCGGGGAGCTGTTTTTT. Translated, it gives CASSPGTGYTGELFF.

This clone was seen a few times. CDR3 sequence (DNA): TGTGCCAGCAGTTTATCTTTACAGCCCCAGCATTTT. Translated, it gives CASSLSLQPQHF. The V gene is TRBV28, the J gene TRBJ1-5; no firm D call. The CDR3 has 12 amino acids. V lost 1 base and J lost 7, with 5 bases in between. Germline-derived CDR1 and CDR2 are MDHEN and SYDVKM. Using reference TRBV28 and TRBJ1-5 for the parts outside the CDR3, the full variable domain is DVKVTQSSRYLVKRTGEKVFLECVQDMDHENMFWYRQDPGLGLRLIYFSYDVKMKEKGDIPEGYSVSREKKERFSLILESASTNQTSMYLCASSLSLQPQHFGDGTRLSIL.

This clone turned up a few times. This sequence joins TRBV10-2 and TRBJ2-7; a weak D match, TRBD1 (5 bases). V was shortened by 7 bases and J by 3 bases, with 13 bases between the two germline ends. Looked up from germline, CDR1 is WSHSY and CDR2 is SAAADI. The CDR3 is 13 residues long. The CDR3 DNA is TGCGCCAGCAAGGGAATAGGGGACTACGAGCAGTACTTC. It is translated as CASKGIGDYEQYF.

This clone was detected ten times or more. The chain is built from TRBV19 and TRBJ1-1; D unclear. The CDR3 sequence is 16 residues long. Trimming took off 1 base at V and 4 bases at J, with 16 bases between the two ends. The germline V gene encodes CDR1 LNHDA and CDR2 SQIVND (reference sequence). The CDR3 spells CASSIGHGSWATEAFF. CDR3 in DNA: TGTGCCAGTAGTATAGGCCATGGTAGTTGGGCCACTGAAGCTTTCTTT.

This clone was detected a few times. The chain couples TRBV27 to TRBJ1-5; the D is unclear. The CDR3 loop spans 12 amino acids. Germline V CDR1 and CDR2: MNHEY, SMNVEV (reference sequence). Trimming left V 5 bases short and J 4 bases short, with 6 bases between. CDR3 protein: CASSGVNQPQHF. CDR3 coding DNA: TGTGCCAGCAGTGGGGTTAATCAGCCCCAGCATTTT.

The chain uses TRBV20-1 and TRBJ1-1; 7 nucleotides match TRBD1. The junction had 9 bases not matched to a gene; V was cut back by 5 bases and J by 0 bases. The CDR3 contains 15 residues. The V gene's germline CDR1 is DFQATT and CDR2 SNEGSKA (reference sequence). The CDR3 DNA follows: TGCAGTGCTCCCCACGAAGGGGGCCTGAACACTGAAGCTTTCTTT. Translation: CSAPHEGGLNTEAFF.

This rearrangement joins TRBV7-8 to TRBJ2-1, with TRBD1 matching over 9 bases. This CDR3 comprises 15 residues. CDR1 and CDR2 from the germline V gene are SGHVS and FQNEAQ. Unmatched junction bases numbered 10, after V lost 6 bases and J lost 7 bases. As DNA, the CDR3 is TGTGCCAGCAGATTAACAGGGGGCGCGCAAAATGAGCAGTTCTTC. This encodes CASRLTGGAQNEQFF.

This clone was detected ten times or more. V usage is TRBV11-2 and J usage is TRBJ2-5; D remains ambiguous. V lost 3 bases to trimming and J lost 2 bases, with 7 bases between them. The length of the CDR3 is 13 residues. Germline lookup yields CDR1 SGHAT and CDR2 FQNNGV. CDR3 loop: CASSLWRQETQYF. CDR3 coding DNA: TGTGCCAGCAGCTTGTGGCGGCAAGAGACCCAGTACTTC.